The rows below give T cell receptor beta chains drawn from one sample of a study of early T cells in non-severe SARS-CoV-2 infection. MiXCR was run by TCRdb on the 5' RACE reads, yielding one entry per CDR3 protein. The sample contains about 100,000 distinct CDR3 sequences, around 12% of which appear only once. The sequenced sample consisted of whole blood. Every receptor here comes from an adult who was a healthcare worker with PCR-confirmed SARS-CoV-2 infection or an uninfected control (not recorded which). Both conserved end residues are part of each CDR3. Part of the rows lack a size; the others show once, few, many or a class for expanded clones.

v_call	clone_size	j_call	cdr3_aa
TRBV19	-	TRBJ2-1	CASSIGGRLEQFF
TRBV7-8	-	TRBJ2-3	CASSNLYDRGGTDTQYF
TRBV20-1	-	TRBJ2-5	CSARGLANQETQYF
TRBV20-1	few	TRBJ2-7	CSARDPGTGIYEQYF
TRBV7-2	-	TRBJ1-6	CASSQGSYNSPLHF
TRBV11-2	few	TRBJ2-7	CASSLAASANYEQYF
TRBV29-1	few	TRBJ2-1	CSAERVSNEQFF
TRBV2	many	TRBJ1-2	CASSDVAADPANYGYTF
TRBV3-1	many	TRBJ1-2	CASSRLGYGYTF
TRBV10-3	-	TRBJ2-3	CAIRVGDTDTQYF